A single sample gave rise to the 4 T cell receptor beta chains below, sequenced in a study of cytomegalovirus exposure and HLA in healthy donors. The PCR employed 60 Vbeta primers together with 13 Jbeta primers. Profiling relied on immunoSEQ multiplex PCR, and the TCRdb table lists in-frame clones only, not all of them. The data hold 40,000 to 55,000 clones, with around 70% observed a single time. Sequences were obtained from PBMCs. These TCRs come from a young man in good health and CMV-seronegative.

The gene calls are TRBV5-6 and TRBJ2-3; 11 positions match TRBD2. J lost 5 bases, V lost 7 bases, and 0 bases had no gene match. The CDR3 is made up of 12 amino acids. Germline loops: CDR1 SGHDT, CDR2 YYEEEE. The CDR3 loop reads CASGTSGDTQYF. For the CDR3, the DNA is TGTGCCAGCGGGACTAGCGGAGATACGCAGTATTTT.

The V gene is TRBV25-1, the J gene TRBJ2-7; 7 bases are a match to TRBD2. Germline lookup yields CDR1 MGHDK and CDR2 SYGVNS. Germline trimming cut 5 bases from V and 3 bases from J; bases unmatched to any gene: 4. The CDR3 covers 13 residues. DNA for the CDR3: TGTGCCAGCAGTTCGGGACTAAACTACGAGCAGTACTTC. It codes for CASSSGLNYEQYF.

V and J are TRBV7-2 and TRBJ1-1; TRBD1 agrees at 8 bases. With 3 bases clipped from V and 2 bases from J, the junction kept 2 bases outside the gene matches. In germline, CDR1 is SGHTA, CDR2 FQGNSA. The CDR3 extends over 14 amino acids. The CDR3 DNA reads as TGTGCCAGCAGCTTCTCAGGGGGCAACACTGAAGCTTTCTTT. Translating it yields CASSFSGGNTEAFF.

V and J are TRBV7-2 and TRBJ2-2; D not certain. Per germline, CDR1 SGHTA and CDR2 FQGNSA. Deletions cut 2 bases from V and 6 bases from J, with 10 bases between. The CDR3 spans 14 residues. The DNA for the CDR3 is TGTGCCAGCAGCTTAAGACAAAGTGCCGGGGAGCTGTTTTTT. This translates into CASSLRQSAGELFF.